A selection of T cell receptor beta chains follows, all from one sample in a study of beta chain features in type 1 diabetes. Assay: immunoSEQ multiplex PCR; the TCRdb copy retains only in-frame clones and omits some. The sample has hundreds of thousands of clones, more than 13% seen once. Sequenced: naive CD4+ T cells from blood. These receptors all stem from a man in his late teens or twenties with type 1 diabetes. Each CDR3 is given with its conserved first and last residue. D genes are given only for firm matches. Rows may omit the clone size; those that give it use once, few, many or a size class.

D | J | V | size | CDR3 | DNA
NA | TRBJ1-2 | TRBV25-1 | few | CASSTPGSSYGYTF | TGTGCCAGCAGTACACCGGGGTCCTCCTATGGCTACACCTTC
NA | TRBJ1-2 | TRBV28 | few | CASVRPGENYGYTF | TGTGCCAGCGTCAGGCCAGGCGAAAACTATGGCTACACCTTC
NA | TRBJ1-5 | TRBV5-4 | NA | CASSFDKSNQPQHF | TGTGCCAGCAGCTTCGACAAAAGCAATCAGCCCCAGCATTTT
NA | TRBJ2-3 | TRBV4-1 | NA | CASSHRRTEETGDTQYF | TGCGCCAGCAGCCACAGAAGGACAGAGGAGACAGGCGATACGCAGTATTTT
TRBD1 | TRBJ1-2 | TRBV28 | NA | CASSSQQGAGYGYTF | TGTGCCAGCAGTTCCCAACAGGGGGCGGGCTATGGCTACACCTTC
TRBD2 | TRBJ2-3 | TRBV9 | NA | CASSPGLAGSPTDTQYF | TGTGCCAGCAGCCCCGGACTAGCGGGATCCCCCACAGATACGCAGTATTTT
TRBD1 | TRBJ2-5 | TRBV19 | few | CASSIGGQGSNVYQETQYF | TGTGCCAGTAGTATAGGAGGACAGGGGTCGAATGTCTACCAAGAGACCCAGTACTTC
NA | TRBJ2-7 | TRBV14 | NA | CASSRELIYEQYF | TGTGCCAGCAGCCGAGAACTTATCTACGAGCAGTACTTC
NA | TRBJ1-1 | TRBV7-3 | NA | CASSSSGRNTEAFF | TGTGCCAGCAGCTCATCTGGCCGGAACACTGAAGCTTTCTTT
NA | TRBJ1-2 | TRBV30 | few | CAWRGTGGDGYTF | TGTGCCTGGAGGGGAACAGGAGGAGATGGCTACACCTTC
NA | TRBJ2-7 | TRBV5-4 | NA | CASSPPTRTYEQYF | TGTGCCAGCAGCCCGCCGACGCGTACCTACGAGCAGTACTTC
NA | TRBJ1-2 | TRBV9 | NA | CASSPEVAGIYGYTF | TGTGCCAGCAGCCCAGAGGTGGCGGGTATCTATGGCTACACCTTC
NA | TRBJ2-3 | TRBV30 | few | CAWSISDTQYF | TGTGCCTGGTCGATATCAGATACGCAGTATTTT
NA | TRBJ1-6 | TRBV30 | NA | CAWSVLDYNSPLHF | TGTGCCTGGAGCGTACTGGACTATAATTCACCCCTCCACTTT
NA | TRBJ2-3 | TRBV30 | NA | CAWSPLSGIPKDTQYF | TGTGCCTGGAGCCCACTGAGTGGGATCCCGAAAGATACGCAGTATTTT
NA | TRBJ2-1 | TRBV6-1 | once | CASTPTYNEQFF | TGTGCCAGCACCCCGACATACAATGAGCAGTTCTTC
NA | TRBJ2-3 | TRBV2 | NA | CASSERVVTDTQYF | TGTGCCAGCAGTGAGCGGGTCGTAACAGATACGCAGTATTTT
NA | TRBJ2-5 | TRBV28 | few | CASRLRRETQYF | TGTGCCAGCCGACTCAGGCGAGAGACCCAGTACTTC
TRBD1 | TRBJ2-5 | TRBV13 | few | CASSFHRGKGETQYF | TGTGCCAGCAGCTTCCACAGGGGTAAAGGGGAGACCCAGTACTTC
TRBD2 | TRBJ2-7 | TRBV7-9 | once | CASSFWTSGGTEQYF | TGTGCCAGCAGCTTCTGGACTAGCGGGGGAACGGAGCAGTACTTC
NA | TRBJ1-5 | TRBV29-1 | NA | CSVEGPNQPQHF | TGCAGCGTTGAAGGCCCCAATCAGCCCCAGCATTTT
NA | TRBJ2-1 | TRBV9 | NA | CASSVEGNEQFF | TGTGCCAGCAGCGTAGAAGGGAATGAGCAGTTCTTC
TRBD1 | TRBJ1-5 | TRBV18 | NA | CASSSETGDQPQHF | TGTGCCAGCTCATCAGAGACAGGGGATCAGCCCCAGCATTTT
NA | TRBJ2-5 | TRBV27 | NA | CASRLGAGRETQYF | TGTGCCAGCAGACTTGGGGCAGGGAGAGAGACCCAGTACTTC
NA | TRBJ2-5 | TRBV23-1 | few | CASSQSGPIETQYF | TGCGCCAGCAGTCAATCGGGACCGATAGAGACCCAGTACTTC
NA | TRBJ2-3 | TRBV30 | NA | CAWTPTSTDTQYF | TGTGCCTGGACACCTACTAGCACAGATACGCAGTATTTT
NA | TRBJ1-2 | TRBV9 | few | CASSGQVQGDRYTF | TGTGCCAGCAGCGGTCAGGTACAGGGAGATCGCTACACCTTC
TRBD1 | TRBJ2-2 | TRBV7-9 | NA | CASSPNTRGRTGELFF | TGTGCCAGCAGCCCTAATACCAGGGGGCGAACTGGGGAGCTGTTTTTT
NA | TRBJ2-2 | TRBV7-2 | NA | CASSSAGFNTGELFF | TGTGCCAGCAGCTCCGCAGGGTTTAACACCGGGGAGCTGTTTTTT
NA | TRBJ2-7 | TRBV28 | few | CASSLSLGRQSQYF | TGTGCCAGCAGTTTGTCACTGGGCAGACAATCGCAGTACTTC
TRBD2 | TRBJ2-1 | TRBV29-1 | NA | CSVAGSSYNEQFF | TGCAGCGTAGCGGGGAGCTCCTACAATGAGCAGTTCTTC
NA | TRBJ2-1 | TRBV7-2 | NA | CASSLGGGIAYNEQFF | TGTGCCAGCAGCCTAGGGGGCGGGATCGCCTACAATGAGCAGTTCTTC
TRBD2 | TRBJ2-1 | TRBV14 | NA | CASSQLLSGSFYYNEQFF | TGTGCCAGCAGCCAACTCCTTAGCGGGAGTTTTTACTACAATGAGCAGTTCTTC
NA | TRBJ2-3 | TRBV7-2 | NA | CASSEQRGDTQYF | TGTGCCAGCAGCGAACAGCGAGGGGATACGCAGTATTTT
NA | TRBJ2-5 | TRBV29-1 | few | CSVEATYQETQYF | TGCAGCGTTGAAGCTACATACCAAGAGACCCAGTACTTC
NA | TRBJ2-5 | TRBV7-2 | NA | CASSWNGQNQETQYF | TGTGCCAGCAGCTGGAACGGACAGAACCAAGAGACCCAGTACTTC
NA | TRBJ2-1 | TRBV7-9 | NA | CASTPTRNEQFF | TGTGCCAGCACCCCTACTAGGAATGAGCAGTTCTTC
TRBD1 | TRBJ2-5 | TRBV28 | few | CASSPGDRQETQYF | TGTGCCAGCAGTCCCGGGGACAGACAAGAGACCCAGTACTTC
NA | TRBJ1-1 | TRBV2 | few | CASCPGGGGAFF | TGTGCCAGCTGCCCGGGGGGCGGAGGAGCTTTCTTT
NA | TRBJ1-4 | TRBV5-1 | few | CASSFNREKLFF | TGCGCCAGCAGCTTCAACCGTGAAAAACTGTTTTTT
TRBD1 | TRBJ1-1 | TRBV29-1 | NA | CSVRGAGGDTEAFF | TGCAGCGTGAGGGGGGCAGGGGGAGACACTGAAGCTTTCTTT
TRBD2 | TRBJ2-5 | TRBV11-2 | NA | CASSVSGRGETQYF | TGTGCCAGCAGCGTTAGCGGGAGAGGGGAGACCCAGTACTTC
NA | TRBJ2-5 | TRBV6-5 | few | CASSYSEVRGQETQYF | TGTGCCAGCAGTTACTCGGAGGTGCGGGGCCAAGAGACCCAGTACTTC
NA | TRBJ2-2 | TRBV7-9 | NA | CATDLDEGLYTGELFF | TGTGCCACCGACCTGGACGAGGGGCTATACACCGGGGAGCTGTTTTTT
NA | TRBJ2-7 | TRBV6-5 | NA | CASSYRKGSSYEQYF | TGTGCCAGCAGTTACAGAAAGGGCAGCTCCTACGAGCAGTACTTC
TRBD1 | TRBJ2-3 | TRBV4-3 | NA | CASSPRDRAPDTQYF | TGCGCCAGCAGCCCCCGGGACAGGGCCCCAGATACGCAGTATTTT
NA | TRBJ1-5 | TRBV5-1 | NA | CASSLGDVEGSQPQHF | TGCGCCAGCAGCTTGGGTGACGTGGAGGGGAGTCAGCCCCAGCATTTT
NA | TRBJ2-5 | TRBV30 | few | CAWSVGSGPAAQYF | TGTGCCTGGAGTGTGGGTAGCGGTCCGGCGGCCCAGTACTTC
NA | TRBJ2-1 | TRBV4-1 | NA | CASSRIQGNEQFF | TGCGCCAGCAGCCGCATACAGGGAAATGAGCAGTTCTTC
NA | TRBJ1-2 | TRBV2 | NA | CASVGLGGDGYTF | TGTGCCAGCGTCGGGTTGGGAGGAGATGGCTACACCTTC
NA | TRBJ1-6 | TRBV30 | NA | CAWSANSKAPLHF | TGTGCCTGGAGTGCGAACTCGAAGGCACCCCTCCACTTT
NA | TRBJ2-7 | TRBV19 | few | CASDAGDGSYEQYF | TGTGCCAGTGACGCTGGGGACGGCTCCTACGAGCAGTACTTC
TRBD1 | TRBJ2-7 | TRBV5-4 | NA | CASSLRTGPPYEQYF | TGTGCCAGCAGCTTGAGGACAGGGCCCCCCTACGAGCAGTACTTC